A selection of T cell receptor beta chains follows, all from one sample in a study of shared clonotypes between healthy human individuals. TCRdb's copy holds only in-frame clones and misses some; the assay was immunoSEQ multiplex PCR. The table shows roughly 2 million clones, with just under 95% occurring only once. Sequencing used naive CD8+ T cells sorted from blood. The receptors were sampled from a man younger than 35 in good health. Both conserved end residues are part of each CDR3. The order of the fields is clone size, J gene, CDR3 length, D gene, V gene, CDR3 DNA, CDR3 protein. The D gene is left open where the match is weak. Not all rows give a size; the values are once, few, many and, for expanded clones, a class.

.	TRBJ2-2	13	.	TRBV5-3	TGTGCCAGAAGCTTGAAAACTCCCGGGGAGCTGTTTTTT	CARSLKTPGELFF
.	TRBJ1-1	16	TRBD1	TRBV4-1	TGCGCCAGCAGCCAAAGGCAGGGGGATCCAAGCACTGAAGCTTTCTTT	CASSQRQGDPSTEAFF
.	TRBJ2-3	16	.	TRBV27	TGTGCCAGCAGTTTAACCGGGACGGGCTACACAGATACGCAGTATTTT	CASSLTGTGYTDTQYF
.	TRBJ1-5	15	.	TRBV5-8	TGTGCCAGCAGCCCCTCCGGGTACCCGAGTCAGCCCCAGCATTTT	CASSPSGYPSQPQHF
.	TRBJ2-7	14	.	TRBV5-6	TGTGCCAGCAGCTTCCATGGGACGGATAACGAGCAGTACTTC	CASSFHGTDNEQYF
once	TRBJ1-1	14	.	TRBV27	TGTGCCAGCAGTCCCATCAGGGAGTTCGCTGAAGCTTTCTTT	CASSPIREFAEAFF
.	TRBJ2-1	12	.	TRBV29-1	TGCAGCGTTGAAGTACAAGGCAATGAGCAGTTCTTC	CSVEVQGNEQFF
once	TRBJ2-7	13	.	TRBV19	TGTGCCACTACACCCCCCTATTCCTACGAGCAGTACTTC	CATTPPYSYEQYF
.	TRBJ2-5	15	.	TRBV5-4	TGTGCCAGCAGCCCGAGCGGGCGGCGAATTGAGACCCAGTACTTC	CASSPSGRRIETQYF
.	TRBJ2-1	13	.	TRBV7-9	TGTGCCAGCAGCCTGGACCACTACAATGAGCAGTTCTTC	CASSLDHYNEQFF
.	TRBJ1-2	15	TRBD1	TRBV27	TGTGCCAGCAAGGCGGGGACAGGAAATAACTATGGCTACACCTTC	CASKAGTGNNYGYTF
.	TRBJ2-1	16	TRBD2	TRBV27	TGTGCCAGCAGTTTAACTAGCGGGGTGGTCAGGAATGAGCAGTTCTTC	CASSLTSGVVRNEQFF
.	TRBJ2-3	15	TRBD2	TRBV19	TGTGCCAGTAGCCGCCTAGCGGCAAGCACAGATACGCAGTATTTT	CASSRLAASTDTQYF
.	TRBJ1-2	13	.	TRBV30	TGTGCCTGGAGTGGCGGGACGGCACTTGGCTACACCTTC	CAWSGGTALGYTF
.	TRBJ2-5	16	.	TRBV15	TGTGCCACCAGCATCCCTCAAACCGGGCCAAAAGAGACCCAGTACTTC	CATSIPQTGPKETQYF
.	TRBJ2-5	12	.	TRBV9	TGTGCCAGCAGCGCCCTACAAGAGACCCAGTACTTC	CASSALQETQYF
.	TRBJ2-1	13	TRBD2	TRBV19	TGTGCCAGTAGGGCTAGCGGGGGGGATGAGCAGTTCTTC	CASRASGGDEQFF
.	TRBJ2-6	14	.	TRBV30	TGTGCCTGGACTCTGGGCTCTGGGGCCAACGTCCTGACTTTC	CAWTLGSGANVLTF
once	TRBJ1-5	13	.	TRBV27	TGTGCCAGCAGCCTGGGGGGGGGCCAGCCCCAGCATTTT	CASSLGGGQPQHF
once	TRBJ2-7	14	TRBD2	TRBV27	TGTGCCAGCAGTTTCAGAGGCGGGGGGTACGAGCAGTACTTC	CASSFRGGGYEQYF
once	TRBJ2-5	14	.	TRBV30	TGTGCCTGGAGTGTTATTACAACCGTCGAGACCCAGTACTTC	CAWSVITTVETQYF
.	TRBJ2-3	18	.	TRBV5-8	TGTGCCAGCAGCTCACGGTCCCGACCCGCCGCTAGCACAGATACGCAGTATTTT	CASSSRSRPAASTDTQYF
.	TRBJ2-1	13	.	TRBV9	TGTGCCAGCAGCGTAGCTAGAGGGACTGAGCAGTTCTTC	CASSVARGTEQFF
.	TRBJ2-3	15	.	TRBV4-1	TGCGCCAGCAGCCAAGAGGGCAGGCTGGCAGATACGCAGTATTTT	CASSQEGRLADTQYF
.	TRBJ2-7	12	.	TRBV5-4	TGTGCCAGCAGCAACGGGCCCTACGAGCAGTACTTC	CASSNGPYEQYF
once	TRBJ1-3	16	.	TRBV13	TGTGCCAGCAGCCCGAGGGTAGGGGGGCGCGGAAACACCATATATTTT	CASSPRVGGRGNTIYF